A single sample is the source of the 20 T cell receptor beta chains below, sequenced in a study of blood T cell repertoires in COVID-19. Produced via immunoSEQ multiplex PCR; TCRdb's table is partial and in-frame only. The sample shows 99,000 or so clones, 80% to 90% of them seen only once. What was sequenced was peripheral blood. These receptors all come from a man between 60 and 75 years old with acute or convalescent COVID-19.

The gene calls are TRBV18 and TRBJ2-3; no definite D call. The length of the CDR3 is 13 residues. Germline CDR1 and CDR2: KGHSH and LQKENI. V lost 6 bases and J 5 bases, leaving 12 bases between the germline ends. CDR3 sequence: CASSPPNEDTQYF. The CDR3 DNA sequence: TGTGCCAGCTCGCCCCCTAACGAAGATACGCAGTATTTT.

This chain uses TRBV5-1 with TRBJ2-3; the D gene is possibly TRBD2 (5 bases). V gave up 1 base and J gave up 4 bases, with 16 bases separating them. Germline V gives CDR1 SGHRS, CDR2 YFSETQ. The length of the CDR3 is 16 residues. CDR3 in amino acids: CASSLSLASLADTQYF. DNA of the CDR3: TGCGCCAGCAGCTTGTCCCTAGCCAGTTTGGCAGATACGCAGTATTTT.

This chain's CDR3 is CASSESTDGYNEQFF. The CDR3 nucleotides read TGCGCCAGCAGTGAGTCGACTGACGGCTACAATGAGCAGTTCTTC. The chain employs TRBV10-1 and TRBJ2-1; D gene unclear. V lost 0 bases to trimming and J lost 3 bases, with 9 bases between them. Germline V lookup: CDR1 WNHNN, CDR2 SYGVQD (reference sequence). The CDR3 has 15 amino acids.

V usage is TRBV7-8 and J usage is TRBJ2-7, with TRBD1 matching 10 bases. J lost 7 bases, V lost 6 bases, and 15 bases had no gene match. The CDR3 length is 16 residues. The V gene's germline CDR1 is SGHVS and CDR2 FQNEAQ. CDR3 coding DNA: TGTGCCAGCAGTTTCCGGCCGGGACAGGGGATTGGAGAGCAGTACTTC. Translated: CASSFRPGQGIGEQYF.

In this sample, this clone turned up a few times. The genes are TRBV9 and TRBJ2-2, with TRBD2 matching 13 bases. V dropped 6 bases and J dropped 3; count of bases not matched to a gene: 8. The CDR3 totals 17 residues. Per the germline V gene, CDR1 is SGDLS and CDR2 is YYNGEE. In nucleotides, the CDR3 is TGTGCCAGCACCCAGACTAGCGGGAGGAGGTACACCGGGGAGCTGTTTTTT. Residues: CASTQTSGRRYTGELFF. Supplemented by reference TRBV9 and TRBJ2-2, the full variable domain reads DSGVTQTPKHLITATGQRVTLRCSPRSGDLSVYWYQQSLDQGLQFLIQYYNGEERAKGNILERFSAQQFPDLHSELNLSSLELGDSALYFCASTQTSGRRYTGELFFGEGSRLTVL.

The CDR3 DNA sequence: TGTGCCAGCGGGCGCGCGGGGGGTGCAACTAATGAAAAACTGTTTTTT. Protein sequence: CASGRAGGATNEKLFF. This chain connects TRBV2 to TRBJ1-4; the D gene is possibly TRBD1 (5 bases). Germline CDR1 SNHLY, CDR2 FYNNEI. This CDR3 has 16 amino acids. V gave up 8 bases and J gave up 0 bases, with 16 bases separating them.

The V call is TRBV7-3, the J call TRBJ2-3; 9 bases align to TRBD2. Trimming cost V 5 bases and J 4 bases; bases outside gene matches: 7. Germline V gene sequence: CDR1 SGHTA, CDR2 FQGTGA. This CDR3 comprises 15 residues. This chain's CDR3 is CASSPVAGVADTQYF. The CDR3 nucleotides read TGTGCCAGCAGCCCCGTAGCGGGAGTGGCAGATACGCAGTATTTT. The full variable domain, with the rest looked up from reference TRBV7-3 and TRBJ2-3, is GAGVSQTPSNKVTEKGKYVELRCDPISGHTALYWYRQSLGQGPEFLIYFQGTGAADDSGLPNDRFFAVRPEGSVSTLKIQRTERGDSAVYLCASSPVAGVADTQYFGPGTRLTVL.

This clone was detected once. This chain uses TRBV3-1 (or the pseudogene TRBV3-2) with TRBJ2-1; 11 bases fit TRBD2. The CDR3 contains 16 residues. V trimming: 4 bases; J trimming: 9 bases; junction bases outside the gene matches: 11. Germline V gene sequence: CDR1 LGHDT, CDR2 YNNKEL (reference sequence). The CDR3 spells CASSPLLAGGGVEQFF. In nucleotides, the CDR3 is TGTGCCAGCAGCCCCCTGCTAGCGGGGGGCGGGGTTGAGCAGTTCTTC.

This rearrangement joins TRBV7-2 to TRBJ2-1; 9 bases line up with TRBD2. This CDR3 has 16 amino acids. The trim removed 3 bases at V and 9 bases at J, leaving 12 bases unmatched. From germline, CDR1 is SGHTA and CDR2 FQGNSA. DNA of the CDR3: TGTGCCAGCAGCTTTATAGGCGGGAGGGCGGGCGTTGAGCAGTTCTTC. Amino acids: CASSFIGGRAGVEQFF.

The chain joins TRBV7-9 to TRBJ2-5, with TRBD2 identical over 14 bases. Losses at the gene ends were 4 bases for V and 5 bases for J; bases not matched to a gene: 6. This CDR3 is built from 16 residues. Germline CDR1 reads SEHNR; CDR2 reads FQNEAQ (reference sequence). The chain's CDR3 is CASSSPGLAGVETQYF. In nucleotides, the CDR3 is TGTGCCAGCAGCTCACCGGGACTAGCGGGGGTCGAGACCCAGTACTTC.

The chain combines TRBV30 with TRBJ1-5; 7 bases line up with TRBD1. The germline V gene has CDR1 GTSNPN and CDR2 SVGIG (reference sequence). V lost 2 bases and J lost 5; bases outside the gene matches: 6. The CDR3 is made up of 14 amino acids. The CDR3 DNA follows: TGTGCCTGGAGTACAGGGGCGTTGGATCAGCCCCAGCATTTT. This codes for CAWSTGALDQPQHF. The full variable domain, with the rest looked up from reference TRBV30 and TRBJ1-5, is SQTIHQWPATLVQPVGSPLSLECTVEGTSNPNLYWYRQAAGRGLQLLFYSVGIGQISSEVPQNLSASRPQDRQFILSSKKLLLSDSGFYLCAWSTGALDQPQHFGDGTRLSIL.

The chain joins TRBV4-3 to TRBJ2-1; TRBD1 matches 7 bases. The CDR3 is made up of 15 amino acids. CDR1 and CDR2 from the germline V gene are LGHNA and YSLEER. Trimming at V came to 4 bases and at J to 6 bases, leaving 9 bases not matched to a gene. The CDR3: CASSLTGDGGNEQFF. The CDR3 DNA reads TGCGCCAGCAGCCTAACAGGGGACGGTGGCAATGAGCAGTTCTTC.

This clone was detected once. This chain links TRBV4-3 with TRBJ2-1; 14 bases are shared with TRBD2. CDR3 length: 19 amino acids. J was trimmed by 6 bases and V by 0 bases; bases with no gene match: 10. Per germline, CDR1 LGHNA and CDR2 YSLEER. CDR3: CASSQDLPGLAGGGNEQFF. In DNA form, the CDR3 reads TGCGCCAGCAGCCAAGATCTCCCAGGACTAGCGGGGGGCGGCAATGAGCAGTTCTTC.

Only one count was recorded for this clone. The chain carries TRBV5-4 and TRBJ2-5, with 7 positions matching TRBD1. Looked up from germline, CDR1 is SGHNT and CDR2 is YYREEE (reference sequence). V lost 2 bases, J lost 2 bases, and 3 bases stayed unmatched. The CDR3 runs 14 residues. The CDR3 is CASSFTGEQETQYF. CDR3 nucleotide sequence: TGTGCCAGCAGCTTCACAGGGGAGCAAGAGACCCAGTACTTC.

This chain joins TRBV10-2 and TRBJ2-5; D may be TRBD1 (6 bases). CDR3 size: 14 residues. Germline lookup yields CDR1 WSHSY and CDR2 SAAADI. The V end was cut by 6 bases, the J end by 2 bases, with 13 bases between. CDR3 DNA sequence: TGCGCCAGCAGCGTCAGGGGATCTCAAGAGACCCAGTACTTC. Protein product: CASSVRGSQETQYF.

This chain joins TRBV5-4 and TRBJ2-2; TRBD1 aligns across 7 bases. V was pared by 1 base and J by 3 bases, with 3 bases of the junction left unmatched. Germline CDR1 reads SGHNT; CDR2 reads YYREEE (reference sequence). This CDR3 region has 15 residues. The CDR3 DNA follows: TGTGCCAGCAGCTTGAGGGGGCTATACACCGGGGAGCTGTTTTTT. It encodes CASSLRGLYTGELFF.

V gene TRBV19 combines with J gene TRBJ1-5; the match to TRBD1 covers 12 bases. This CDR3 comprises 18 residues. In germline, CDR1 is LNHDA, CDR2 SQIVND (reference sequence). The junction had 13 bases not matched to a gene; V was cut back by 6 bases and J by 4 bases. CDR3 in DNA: TGTGCCAGTAGGTGGGGGACAGGGGGCGCCTTGGGAAATCAGCCCCAGCATTTT. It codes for CASRWGTGGALGNQPQHF.

CDR3 bases: TGCAGCGTTCTAGCGGTCTACAATGAGCAGTTCTTC. This codes for CSVLAVYNEQFF. This chain connects TRBV29-1 to TRBJ2-1; TRBD2 agrees at 7 bases. With 5 bases clipped from V and 3 bases from J, the junction kept 1 base outside the gene matches. Germline V CDR1 and CDR2: SQVTM, ANQGSEA. The CDR3 sequence is 12 residues long.

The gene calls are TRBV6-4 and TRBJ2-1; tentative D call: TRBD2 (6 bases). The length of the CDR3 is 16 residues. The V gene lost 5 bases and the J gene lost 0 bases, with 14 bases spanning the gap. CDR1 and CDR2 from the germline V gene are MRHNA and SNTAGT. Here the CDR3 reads CASSRVAGSSYNEQFF. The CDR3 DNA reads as TGTGCCAGCAGTAGGGTAGCCGGGAGCTCCTACAATGAGCAGTTCTTC.

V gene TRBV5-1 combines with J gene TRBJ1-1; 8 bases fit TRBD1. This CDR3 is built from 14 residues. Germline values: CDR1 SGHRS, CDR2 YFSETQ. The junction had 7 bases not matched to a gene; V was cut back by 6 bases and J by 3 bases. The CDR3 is CASTRTGRDTEAFF. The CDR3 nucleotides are TGCGCCAGCACCCGGACAGGGCGGGACACTGAAGCTTTCTTT. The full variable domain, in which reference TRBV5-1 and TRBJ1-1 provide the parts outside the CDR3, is KAGVTQTPRYLIKTRGQQVTLSCSPISGHRSVSWYQQTPGQGLQFLFEYFSETQRNKGNFPGRFSGRQFSNSRSEMNVSTLELGDSALYLCASTRTGRDTEAFFGQGTRLTVV.